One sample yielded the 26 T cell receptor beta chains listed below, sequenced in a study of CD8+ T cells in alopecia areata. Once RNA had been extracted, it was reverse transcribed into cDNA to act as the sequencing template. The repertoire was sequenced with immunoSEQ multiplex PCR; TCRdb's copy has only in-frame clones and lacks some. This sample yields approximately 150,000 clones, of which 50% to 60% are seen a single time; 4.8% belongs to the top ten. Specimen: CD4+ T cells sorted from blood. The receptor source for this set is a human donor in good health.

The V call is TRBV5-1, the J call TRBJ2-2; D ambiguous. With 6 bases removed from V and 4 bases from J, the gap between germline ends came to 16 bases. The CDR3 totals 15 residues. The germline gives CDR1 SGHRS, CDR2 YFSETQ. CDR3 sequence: CASNLRAASTGELFF. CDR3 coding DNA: TGCGCCAGCAACCTTAGGGCTGCGAGCACCGGGGAGCTGTTTTTT.

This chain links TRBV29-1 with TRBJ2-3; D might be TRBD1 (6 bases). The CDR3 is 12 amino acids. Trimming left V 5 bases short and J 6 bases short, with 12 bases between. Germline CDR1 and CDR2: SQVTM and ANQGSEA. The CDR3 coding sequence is TGCAGCGTTCGCACAGGGCGGGATACGCAGTATTTT. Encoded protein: CSVRTGRDTQYF.

CDR3 DNA sequence: TGTGCCAGCAGCCCAGGACAGGGCGCCCATGAAAAACTGTTTTTT. It translates to CASSPGQGAHEKLFF. This chain connects TRBV7-9 to TRBJ1-4; TRBD1 agrees at 8 bases. V lost 5 bases to trimming and J lost 6 bases; unmatched junction nucleotides: 8. The CDR3 length is 15 residues. Germline V lookup: CDR1 SEHNR, CDR2 FQNEAQ (reference sequence).

The CDR3 DNA sequence: TGCGCCAGCGCCAGGGTCCTGAACACCGGGGAGCTGTTTTTT. It is translated as CASARVLNTGELFF. The rearrangement joins TRBV5-1 to TRBJ2-2; D is possibly TRBD1 (5 bases). The germline V and J ends were trimmed by 7 bases and 1 base, with 11 bases remaining between them. This CDR3 region has 14 residues. Germline V CDR1 and CDR2: SGHRS, YFSETQ.

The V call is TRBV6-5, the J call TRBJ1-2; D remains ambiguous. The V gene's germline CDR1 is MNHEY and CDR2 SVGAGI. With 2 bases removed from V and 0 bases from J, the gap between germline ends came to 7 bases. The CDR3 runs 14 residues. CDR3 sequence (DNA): TGTGCCAGCAGTTACGTCTCCTCTAACTATGGCTACACCTTC. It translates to CASSYVSSNYGYTF.

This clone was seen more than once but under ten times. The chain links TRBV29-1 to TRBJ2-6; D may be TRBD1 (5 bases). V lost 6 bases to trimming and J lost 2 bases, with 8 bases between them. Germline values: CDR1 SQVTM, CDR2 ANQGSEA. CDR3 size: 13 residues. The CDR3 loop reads CSVLGPGANVLTF. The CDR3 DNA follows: TGCAGCGTACTGGGGCCTGGGGCCAACGTCCTGACTTTC.

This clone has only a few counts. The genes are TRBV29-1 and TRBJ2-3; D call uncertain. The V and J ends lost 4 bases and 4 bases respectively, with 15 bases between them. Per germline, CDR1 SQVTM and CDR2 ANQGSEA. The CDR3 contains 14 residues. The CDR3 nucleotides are TGCAGCGTTGGTTATGCGTTTAAGGCAGATACGCAGTATTTT. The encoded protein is CSVGYAFKADTQYF.

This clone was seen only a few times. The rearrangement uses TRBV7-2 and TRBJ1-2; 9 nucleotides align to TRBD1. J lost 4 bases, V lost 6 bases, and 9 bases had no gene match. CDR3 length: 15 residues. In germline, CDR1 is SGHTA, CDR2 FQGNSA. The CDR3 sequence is CASSPGDRVRYGYTF. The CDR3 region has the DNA TGTGCCAGCAGTCCAGGGGACAGGGTTCGCTATGGCTACACCTTC.

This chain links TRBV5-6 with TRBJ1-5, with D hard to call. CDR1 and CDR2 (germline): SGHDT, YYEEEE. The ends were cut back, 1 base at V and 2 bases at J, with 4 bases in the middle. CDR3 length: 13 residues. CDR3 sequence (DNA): TGTGCCAGCAGCTTGTTGGGCAATCAGCCCCAGCATTTT. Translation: CASSLLGNQPQHF.

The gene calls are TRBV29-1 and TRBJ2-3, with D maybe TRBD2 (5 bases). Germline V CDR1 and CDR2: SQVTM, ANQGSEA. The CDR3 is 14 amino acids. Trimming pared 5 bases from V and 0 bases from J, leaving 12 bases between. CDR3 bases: TGCAGCGTTAGGCGGGCCCTAAGCACAGATACGCAGTATTTT. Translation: CSVRRALSTDTQYF.

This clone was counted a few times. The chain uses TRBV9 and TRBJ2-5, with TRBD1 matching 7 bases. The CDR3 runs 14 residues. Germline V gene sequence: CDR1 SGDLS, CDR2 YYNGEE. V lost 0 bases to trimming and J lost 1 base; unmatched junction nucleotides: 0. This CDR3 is CASSVAGGQETQYF. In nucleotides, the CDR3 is TGTGCCAGCAGCGTAGCAGGGGGCCAAGAGACCCAGTACTTC.

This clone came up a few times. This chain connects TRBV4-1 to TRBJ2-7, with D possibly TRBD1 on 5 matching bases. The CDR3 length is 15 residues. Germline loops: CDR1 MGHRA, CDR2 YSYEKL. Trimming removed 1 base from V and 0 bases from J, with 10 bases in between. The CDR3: CASSQVGQASYEQYF. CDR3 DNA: TGCGCCAGCAGCCAAGTGGGGCAGGCCTCCTACGAGCAGTACTTC.

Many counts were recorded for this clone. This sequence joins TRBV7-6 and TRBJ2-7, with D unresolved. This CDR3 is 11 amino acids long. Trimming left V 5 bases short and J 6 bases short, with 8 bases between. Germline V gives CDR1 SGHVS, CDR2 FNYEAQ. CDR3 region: CASSPGVEQYF. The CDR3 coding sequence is TGTGCCAGCAGCCCAGGCGTCGAGCAGTACTTC.

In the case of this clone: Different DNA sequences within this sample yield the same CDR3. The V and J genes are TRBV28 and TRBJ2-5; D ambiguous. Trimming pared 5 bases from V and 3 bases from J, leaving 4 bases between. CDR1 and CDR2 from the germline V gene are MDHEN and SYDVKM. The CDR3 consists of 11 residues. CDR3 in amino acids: CASSLEETQYF. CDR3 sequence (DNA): TGTGCCAGCAGTCTAGAAGAGACCCAGTACTTC.

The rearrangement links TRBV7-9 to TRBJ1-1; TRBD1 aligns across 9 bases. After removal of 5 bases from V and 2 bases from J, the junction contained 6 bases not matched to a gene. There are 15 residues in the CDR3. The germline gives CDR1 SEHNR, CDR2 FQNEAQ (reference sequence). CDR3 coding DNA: TGTGCCAGCAGCCCCGGACAGGGGATTAACACTGAAGCTTTCTTT. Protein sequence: CASSPGQGINTEAFF.

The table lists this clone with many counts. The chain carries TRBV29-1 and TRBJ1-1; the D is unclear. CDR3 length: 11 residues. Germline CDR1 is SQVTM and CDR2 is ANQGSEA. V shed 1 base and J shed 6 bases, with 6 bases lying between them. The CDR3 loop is CSVEGTAEAFF. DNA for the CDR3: TGCAGCGTTGAAGGTACAGCTGAAGCTTTCTTT.

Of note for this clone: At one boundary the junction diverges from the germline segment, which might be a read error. The DNA of the CDR3 is TGTGCCAGCAGCCTAGAGGGGACAGGGGAGAATGGCTACACCTTC. Its translation: CASSLEGTGENGYTF. The rearrangement joins TRBV11-2 to TRBJ1-2; TRBD1 aligns across 10 bases. The CDR3 spans 15 residues. In germline, CDR1 is SGHAT, CDR2 FQNNGV.

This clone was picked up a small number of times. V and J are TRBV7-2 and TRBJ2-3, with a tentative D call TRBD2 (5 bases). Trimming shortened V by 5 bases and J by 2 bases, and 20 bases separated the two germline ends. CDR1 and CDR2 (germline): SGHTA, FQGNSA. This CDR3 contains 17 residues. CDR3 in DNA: TGTGCCAGCAGCAAAGAGTCCCTGCAGCGGTTCACAGATACGCAGTATTTT. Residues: CASSKESLQRFTDTQYF.

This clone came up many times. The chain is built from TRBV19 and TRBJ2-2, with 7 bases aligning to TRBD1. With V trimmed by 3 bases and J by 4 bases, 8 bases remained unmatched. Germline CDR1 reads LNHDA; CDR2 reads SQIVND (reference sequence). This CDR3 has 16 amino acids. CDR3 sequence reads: CASSIDEGAGTGELFF. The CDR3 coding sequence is TGTGCCAGTAGTATCGATGAGGGGGCTGGCACCGGGGAGCTGTTTTTT. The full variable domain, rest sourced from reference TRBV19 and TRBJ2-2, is DGGITQSPKYLFRKEGQNVTLSCEQNLNHDAMYWYRQDPGQGLRLIYYSQIVNDFQKGDIAEGYSVSREKKESFPLTVTSAQKNPTAFYLCASSIDEGAGTGELFFGEGSRLTVL.

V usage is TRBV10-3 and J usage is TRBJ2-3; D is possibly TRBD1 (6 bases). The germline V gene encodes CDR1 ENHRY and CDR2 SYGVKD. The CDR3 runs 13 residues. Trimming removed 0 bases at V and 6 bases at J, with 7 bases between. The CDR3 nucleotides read TGTGCCATCAGTGAGTCGGGGGCGGATACGCAGTATTTT. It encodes CAISESGADTQYF.

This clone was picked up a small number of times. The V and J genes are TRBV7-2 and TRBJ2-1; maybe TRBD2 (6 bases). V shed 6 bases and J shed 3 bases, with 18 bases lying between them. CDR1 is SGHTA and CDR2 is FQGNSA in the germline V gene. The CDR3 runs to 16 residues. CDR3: CASRLEGGIDYNEQFF. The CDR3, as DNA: TGTGCCAGCAGACTAGAGGGCGGGATCGACTACAATGAGCAGTTCTTC.

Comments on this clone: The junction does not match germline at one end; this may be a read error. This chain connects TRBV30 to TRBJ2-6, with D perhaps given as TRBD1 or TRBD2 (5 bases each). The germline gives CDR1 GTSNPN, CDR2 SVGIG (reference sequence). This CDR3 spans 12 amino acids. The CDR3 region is CAQDSGANVPTF. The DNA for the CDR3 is TGTGCCCAGGACTCTGGGGCCAACGTCCCGACTTTC.

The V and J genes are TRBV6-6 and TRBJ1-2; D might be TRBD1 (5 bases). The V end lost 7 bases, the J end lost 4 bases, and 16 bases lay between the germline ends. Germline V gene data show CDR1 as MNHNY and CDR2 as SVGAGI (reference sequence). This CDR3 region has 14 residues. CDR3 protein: CASTTGPTFYGYTF. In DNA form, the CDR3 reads TGTGCCAGCACGACGGGACCGACTTTCTATGGCTACACCTTC.

The CDR3, as DNA: TGTGCCAGCAGTTTAGGGGTCGTACAGCCCCAGCATTTT. This translates into CASSLGVVQPQHF. The rearrangement links TRBV28 to TRBJ1-5; D remains unclear. This CDR3 comprises 13 residues. V lost 2 bases to trimming and J lost 7 bases, with 9 bases between them. In germline, CDR1 is MDHEN, CDR2 SYDVKM.

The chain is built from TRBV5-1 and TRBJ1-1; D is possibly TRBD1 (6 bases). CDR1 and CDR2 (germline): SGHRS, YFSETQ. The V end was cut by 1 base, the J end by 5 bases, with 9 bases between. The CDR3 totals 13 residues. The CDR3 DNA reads TGCGCCAGCAGCTTGATTCAGGGGACTGAAGCTTTCTTT. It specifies CASSLIQGTEAFF.

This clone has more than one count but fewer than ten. The CDR3 DNA reads as TGTGCCAGCAGAGCCCCGACGGCCTTCTATGGCTACACCTTC. Protein product: CASRAPTAFYGYTF. The chain is built from TRBV6-5 and TRBJ1-2; D gene uncertain. Germline lookup yields CDR1 MNHEY and CDR2 SVGAGI. Deletions cut 6 bases from V and 4 bases from J, with 15 bases between. The CDR3 runs to 14 residues.